This T cell receptor beta chain was sequenced for a study of blood T cell repertoires in COVID-19 (dated by TCRdb to about 2020). About the full investigation: Samples from collaborators originated in the United States, Italy and Spain and spanned both the acute and convalescent phases of COVID-19. The material from the prospective study consisted of cDNA or gDNA derived from T cells, B-cell-depleted T cells, or PBMCs. Deeply sampled blood TCRbeta repertoires from subjects exposed to, actively infected with, or recovered from COVID-19 were included in the dataset. A freely available public database, intended as a resource for researchers studying the immune response to SARS-CoV-2, is where the repertoires were released. The samples were drawn from the first 160 participants of the ongoing ImmuneRACE study and from some 1,300 subjects provided by 6 global collaborators. Nearly every sample came with metadata listing a de-identified subject ID, COVID-19 status, age in years and sex. Where HLA class I and class II types were available, the types were taken from metadata supplied by the sample provider, not from assay-based typing. Points the paper makes about the study in general: The quantity of clinical and demographic metadata differed by source and by participant and was supplied without curation.

According to the germline V gene, CDR1 reads MNHEY and CDR2 reads SVGAGI. At the junction V is shortened by 2 bases and J by 4 bases; bases outside the gene matches: 5. The CDR3 has 16 amino acids, counting the end cysteine and phenylalanine. Just the 48-base CDR3 DNA is kept, in frame starting at base 1. This clone has only one observation. It lacks a known antigen. Qualities for individual bases were not recorded, and no much larger clone is one base off. The collaborating institutions used their own protocols to collect whole blood in K2EDTA tubes. For TCRbeta analysis, collaborators shipped samples in one of three forms: frozen whole blood, isolated PBMCs, or DNA extracted from either of those sample types. TCRbeta CDR3 regions were amplified from genomic DNA using the immunoSEQ Assay, a bias-controlled multiplex PCR. Per the authors' processing: Within the assay, amplification of reference gene primers was used to estimate how many nucleated cells each sample contained. To quantify the absolute abundance of each unique TCRbeta CDR3 rearrangement, sequence reads were collapsed and filtered. For each sample, productive Simpson clonality was calculated as the square root of Simpson's diversity index across productive rearrangements. TCRdb obtained this table from immuneACCESS and retained in-frame rearrangements with V and J assigned. These tables miss some clones; where compared with another copy, unresolved V genes account for less than half of the shortfall, and the remainder is unexplained. V and J calls and clone size follow that table, whereas D and trimming were derived from the DNA. This sample is represented by about 200,000 clones; over 75% of them were singletons. Of the sample, 4.5% to 7.5% falls within the top ten clones.

The source material was peripheral blood. This clonotype originated in a man of 80 years or more with acute or convalescent COVID-19. The rearrangement combines TRBV6-5 with TRBJ2-1, and TRBD1 matches 10 of the central bases. The CDR3 amino acid sequence is: CASSYTGQGVYNEQFF. In nucleotides, the sequence is TGTGCCAGCAGTTACACCGGACAGGGGGTTTACAATGAGCAGTTCTTC.